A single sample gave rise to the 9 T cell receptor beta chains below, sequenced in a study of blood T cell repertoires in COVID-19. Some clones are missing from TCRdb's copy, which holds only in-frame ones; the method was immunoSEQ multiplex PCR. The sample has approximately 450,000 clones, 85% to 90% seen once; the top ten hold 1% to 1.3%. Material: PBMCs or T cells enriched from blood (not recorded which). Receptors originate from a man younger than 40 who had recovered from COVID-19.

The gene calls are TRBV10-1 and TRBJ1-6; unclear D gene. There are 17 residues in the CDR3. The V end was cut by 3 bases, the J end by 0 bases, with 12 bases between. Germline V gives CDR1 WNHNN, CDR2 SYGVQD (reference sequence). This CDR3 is CASSDLQSSSYNSPLHF. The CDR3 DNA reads TGCGCCAGCAGTGACCTACAGTCGAGCTCCTATAATTCACCCCTCCACTTT.

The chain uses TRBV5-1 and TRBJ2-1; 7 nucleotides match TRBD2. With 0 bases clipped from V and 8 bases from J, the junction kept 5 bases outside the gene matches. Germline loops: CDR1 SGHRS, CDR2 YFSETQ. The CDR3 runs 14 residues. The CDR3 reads CASSLAASGYEQFF. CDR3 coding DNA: TGCGCCAGCAGCTTGGCTGCTAGCGGATATGAGCAGTTCTTC.

CDR3 nucleotide sequence: TGTGCCAGCAGTTTGAACAGCCAATGGGGCTACACCTTC. This gives the protein CASSLNSQWGYTF. The chain combines TRBV12-3 or TRBV12-4 with TRBJ1-2; D is unclear. Trimming pared 3 bases from V and 8 bases from J, leaving 13 bases between. The CDR3 is 13 residues long.

The CDR3: CASSHSGMRGTGELFF. The CDR3 nucleotides read TGCGCCAGCAGCCATTCCGGGATGCGAGGCACCGGGGAGCTGTTTTTT. The chain recombines TRBV4-1 with TRBJ2-2; possibly TRBD2 for D (5 bases). Germline CDR1 and CDR2: MGHRA and YSYEKL. The CDR3 has 16 amino acids. V shed 3 bases and J shed 4 bases, with 15 bases lying between them.

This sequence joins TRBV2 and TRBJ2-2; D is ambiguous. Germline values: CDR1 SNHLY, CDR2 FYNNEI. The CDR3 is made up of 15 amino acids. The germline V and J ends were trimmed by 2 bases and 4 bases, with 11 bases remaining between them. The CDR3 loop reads CASSESVTGTGELFF. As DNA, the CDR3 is TGTGCCAGCAGTGAATCGGTAACCGGCACCGGGGAGCTGTTTTTT. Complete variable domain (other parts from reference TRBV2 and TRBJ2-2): EPEVTQTPSHQVTQMGQEVILRCVPISNHLYFYWYRQILGQKVEFLVSFYNNEISEKSEIFDDQFSVERPDGSNFTLKIRSTKLEDSAMYFCASSESVTGTGELFFGEGSRLTVL.

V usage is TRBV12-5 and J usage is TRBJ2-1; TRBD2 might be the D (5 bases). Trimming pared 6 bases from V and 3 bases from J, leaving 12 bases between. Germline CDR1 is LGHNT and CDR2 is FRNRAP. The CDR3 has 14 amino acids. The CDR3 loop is CASGRAANYNEQFF. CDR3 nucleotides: TGTGCTAGTGGCCGAGCGGCGAACTACAATGAGCAGTTCTTC.

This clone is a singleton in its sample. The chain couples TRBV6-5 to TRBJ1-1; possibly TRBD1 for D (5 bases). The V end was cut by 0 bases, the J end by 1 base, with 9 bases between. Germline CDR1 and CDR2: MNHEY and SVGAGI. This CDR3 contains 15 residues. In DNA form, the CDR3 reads TGTGCCAGCAGTTACTCGGGGGGGACGAACACTGAAGCTTTCTTT. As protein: CASSYSGGTNTEAFF.

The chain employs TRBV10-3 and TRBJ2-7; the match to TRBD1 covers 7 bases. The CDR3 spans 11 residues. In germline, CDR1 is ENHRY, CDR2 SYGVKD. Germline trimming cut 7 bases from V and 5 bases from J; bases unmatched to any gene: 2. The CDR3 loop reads CAITGQNEQYF. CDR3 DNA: TGTGCCATCACGGGACAGAACGAGCAGTACTTC.

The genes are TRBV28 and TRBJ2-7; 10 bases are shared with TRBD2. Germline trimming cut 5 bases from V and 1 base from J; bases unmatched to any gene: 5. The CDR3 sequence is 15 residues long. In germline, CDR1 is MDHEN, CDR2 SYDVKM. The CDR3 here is CASSPGTSVSYEQYF. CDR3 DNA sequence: TGTGCCAGCAGTCCCGGGACTAGCGTGTCCTACGAGCAGTACTTC. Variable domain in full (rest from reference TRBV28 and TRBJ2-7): DVKVTQSSRYLVKRTGEKVFLECVQDMDHENMFWYRQDPGLGLRLIYFSYDVKMKEKGDIPEGYSVSREKKERFSLILESASTNQTSMYLCASSPGTSVSYEQYFGPGTRLTVT.